Listed below are T cell receptor beta chains from one sample, sequenced in a study. MiXCR, run by TCRdb on the RT-PCR reads, gives a single entry per CDR3 protein. The data contain approximately 720,000 distinct CDR3 sequences, around 14% of them seen just once; the ten biggest clones take up 3% to 4.5%. The source material was memory CD4+ T cells from blood. Source of these receptors: a female donor in good health, serving as a healthy control. Each CDR3 is given with its conserved first and last residue. D genes are given only for firm matches. Clone size appears in some rows only: once, few, many, or a class for an expanded clone.

cdr3_nt: TGTGCCAGCAGCCAACGCCAGGGCTCTGGGGCCAACGTCCTGACTTTC; cdr3_aa: CASSQRQGSGANVLTF; d_call: .; v_call: TRBV6-6; j_call: TRBJ2-6; clone_size: .
cdr3_nt: TGCAGTGCTAGAGATGGACTAGCGGGTACCTCTCAGACCCAGTACTTC; cdr3_aa: CSARDGLAGTSQTQYF; d_call: TRBD2; v_call: TRBV20-1; j_call: TRBJ2-5; clone_size: .
cdr3_nt: TGTGCCAGTTCGACAAGGGGGGCTAGCGGTTACAATGAGCAGTTCTTC; cdr3_aa: CASSTRGASGYNEQFF; d_call: .; v_call: TRBV28; j_call: TRBJ2-1; clone_size: .
cdr3_nt: TGTGCCAGCAGTTACAGCCGACAGGGGATCTACACCGGGGAGCTGTTTTTT; cdr3_aa: CASSYSRQGIYTGELFF; d_call: TRBD1; v_call: TRBV6-2/TRBV6-3; j_call: TRBJ2-2; clone_size: .
cdr3_nt: TGCGCCAGCAGTCGAATGGGGGCAGGCGGCTACGAGCAGTACTTC; cdr3_aa: CASSRMGAGGYEQYF; d_call: .; v_call: TRBV5-1; j_call: TRBJ2-7; clone_size: .
cdr3_nt: TGTGCCAGCAGCCCCTTGCCGGGACCGTCCTACGAGCAGTACTTC; cdr3_aa: CASSPLPGPSYEQYF; d_call: .; v_call: TRBV7-2; j_call: TRBJ2-7; clone_size: few
cdr3_nt: TGTGCCAGCAGGGGGGCGAGTGGCTACACCTTC; cdr3_aa: CASRGASGYTF; d_call: .; v_call: TRBV6-5; j_call: TRBJ1-2; clone_size: few
cdr3_nt: TGTGCCAGCAGGATCGACTTGGACCTTGGCTACACCTTC; cdr3_aa: CASRIDLDLGYTF; d_call: .; v_call: TRBV6-1; j_call: TRBJ1-2; clone_size: few
cdr3_nt: TGTGCCACCAGCAGAGAGGAGGGGTTTCTTCCCTACGAGCAGTACTTC; cdr3_aa: CATSREEGFLPYEQYF; d_call: .; v_call: TRBV15; j_call: TRBJ2-7; clone_size: .
cdr3_nt: TGTGCCAGCAGCTCCTACCTCGGGCGTGGGGGAGAGACCCAGTACTTC; cdr3_aa: CASSSYLGRGGETQYF; d_call: .; v_call: TRBV7-2; j_call: TRBJ2-5; clone_size: once
cdr3_nt: TGTGCCACCAGTGAGGGGGGGGCCTCCTACAATGAGCAGTTCTTC; cdr3_aa: CATSEGGASYNEQFF; d_call: .; v_call: TRBV24-1; j_call: TRBJ2-1; clone_size: many
cdr3_nt: TGTGCCAGCAGTTCGGCGGGAGGAACCGGGGAGCTGTTTTTT; cdr3_aa: CASSSAGGTGELFF; d_call: TRBD2; v_call: TRBV12-3/TRBV12-4; j_call: TRBJ2-2; clone_size: .
cdr3_nt: TGCGCCAGCAGCGCCCGGACCAGGAGCCAAGAGACCCAGTACTTC; cdr3_aa: CASSARTRSQETQYF; d_call: .; v_call: TRBV5-1; j_call: TRBJ2-5; clone_size: many
cdr3_nt: TGTGCCAGCAGCTTACCACAGGGGTCCTGGGTAGGGGGCACAGATACGCAGTATTTT; cdr3_aa: CASSLPQGSWVGGTDTQYF; d_call: TRBD1; v_call: TRBV7-9; j_call: TRBJ2-3; clone_size: .
cdr3_nt: TGCGCCAGCAGCATTACAGGCAGCACAGATACGCAGTATTTT; cdr3_aa: CASSITGSTDTQYF; d_call: .; v_call: TRBV5-1; j_call: TRBJ2-3; clone_size: many
cdr3_nt: TGTGCCAGCAGCTTAGGAGGCGGATCGAACACCGGGGAGCTGTTTTTT; cdr3_aa: CASSLGGGSNTGELFF; d_call: .; v_call: TRBV7-2; j_call: TRBJ2-2; clone_size: many
cdr3_nt: TGCAGTGCTGTGGGGGGGGGGATCTACAATGAGCAGTTCTTC; cdr3_aa: CSAVGGGIYNEQFF; d_call: TRBD2; v_call: TRBV20-1; j_call: TRBJ2-1; clone_size: few
cdr3_nt: TGTGCCAGCAGTTACGGGACGTCGCGGAGCTCCTACGAGCAGTACTTC; cdr3_aa: CASSYGTSRSSYEQYF; d_call: .; v_call: TRBV6-2/TRBV6-3; j_call: TRBJ2-7; clone_size: few
cdr3_nt: TGTGCCACCAGCAGAGATTTCTTATCCGAGCAGTACTTC; cdr3_aa: CATSRDFLSEQYF; d_call: .; v_call: TRBV15; j_call: TRBJ2-7; clone_size: few
cdr3_nt: TGTGCCACCAGTGATTCAACAGGGACCGAAGCTTTCTTT; cdr3_aa: CATSDSTGTEAFF; d_call: .; v_call: TRBV24-1; j_call: TRBJ1-1; clone_size: .
cdr3_nt: TGCAGTGCTAGCCCAGGGGCTGGGGCCAACGTCCTGACTTTC; cdr3_aa: CSASPGAGANVLTF; d_call: .; v_call: TRBV20-1; j_call: TRBJ2-6; clone_size: .
cdr3_nt: TGTGCCAGCATGGGATACAATGAGCAGTTCTTC; cdr3_aa: CASMGYNEQFF; d_call: .; v_call: TRBV6-1; j_call: TRBJ2-1; clone_size: .
cdr3_nt: TGTGCCAGCAGCGTTAGAGGGGGGGACACTGAAGCTTTCTTT; cdr3_aa: CASSVRGGDTEAFF; d_call: .; v_call: TRBV3-1; j_call: TRBJ1-1; clone_size: few
cdr3_nt: TGTGCCAGCACCACTGGAGCGTTAGCGGGTACGCAGTATTTT; cdr3_aa: CASTTGALAGTQYF; d_call: TRBD2; v_call: TRBV6-5; j_call: TRBJ2-3; clone_size: .
cdr3_nt: TGTGCCAGCAGTATAAACACCGGGAGCTATGGCTACACCTTC; cdr3_aa: CASSINTGSYGYTF; d_call: .; v_call: TRBV5-5; j_call: TRBJ1-2; clone_size: many
cdr3_nt: TGTGCCAGCAGGAATTACAGAAACACAGATACGCAGTATTTT; cdr3_aa: CASRNYRNTDTQYF; d_call: .; v_call: TRBV7-9; j_call: TRBJ2-3; clone_size: few
cdr3_nt: TGTGCCAGCAGCTTGGTAGGGACTAGCGCTGGGAATGAGCAGTTCTTC; cdr3_aa: CASSLVGTSAGNEQFF; d_call: TRBD2; v_call: TRBV5-5; j_call: TRBJ2-1; clone_size: .
cdr3_nt: TGTGCCAGCAGTTCCGGACTAGCGGGAGGGTTCGATACGCAGTATTTT; cdr3_aa: CASSSGLAGGFDTQYF; d_call: TRBD2; v_call: TRBV6-1; j_call: TRBJ2-3; clone_size: few
cdr3_nt: TGTGCCAGCAGCTTGGGATCCCTCATCGGGAATGAGCAGTTCTTC; cdr3_aa: CASSLGSLIGNEQFF; d_call: .; v_call: TRBV5-5; j_call: TRBJ2-1; clone_size: many
cdr3_nt: TGCGCCAGCAGTCGAATAGGGGGCGGGAGTGCCGAGCAGTACTTC; cdr3_aa: CASSRIGGGSAEQYF; d_call: .; v_call: TRBV23-1; j_call: TRBJ2-7; clone_size: .
cdr3_nt: TGTGCCACCAGTGATTTCGGGCAGGGGCCACAGGAGCAGTTCTTC; cdr3_aa: CATSDFGQGPQEQFF; d_call: .; v_call: TRBV24-1; j_call: TRBJ2-1; clone_size: .
cdr3_nt: TGTGCCAGCAGCTTAGCGCCCGGCGGGACTAGGATACAGTACTTC; cdr3_aa: CASSLAPGGTRIQYF; d_call: TRBD2; v_call: TRBV7-2; j_call: TRBJ2-7; clone_size: many
cdr3_nt: TGTGCCAGCAGTTCCGCGGACGGGCAGTACTTC; cdr3_aa: CASSSADGQYF; d_call: .; v_call: TRBV12-3/TRBV12-4; j_call: TRBJ2-7; clone_size: many
cdr3_nt: TGCAGTGCTAGAGACAATCTCGGGCATAATAATGAGCAGTTCTTC; cdr3_aa: CSARDNLGHNNEQFF; d_call: .; v_call: TRBV20-1; j_call: TRBJ2-1; clone_size: .
cdr3_nt: TGCGCCAGCGGCCCAGGGGCTGGAAACACCATATATTTT; cdr3_aa: CASGPGAGNTIYF; d_call: .; v_call: TRBV5-1; j_call: TRBJ1-3; clone_size: few
cdr3_nt: TGTGCCAGCAGCCAAGTAGGGTACGAGCAGTACTTC; cdr3_aa: CASSQVGYEQYF; d_call: .; v_call: TRBV3-1; j_call: TRBJ2-7; clone_size: many
cdr3_nt: TGTGCCTGGATTGGTACAGGAGCATACACTGAAGCTTTCTTT; cdr3_aa: CAWIGTGAYTEAFF; d_call: .; v_call: TRBV30; j_call: TRBJ1-1; clone_size: many
cdr3_nt: TGTGCCAGCAGCGGCGGACAGCCACCCGCCAAATATGGCTACACCTTC; cdr3_aa: CASSGGQPPAKYGYTF; d_call: .; v_call: TRBV9; j_call: TRBJ1-2; clone_size: few
cdr3_nt: TGTGCCAGCAGCTTAACGTCGATTGCCAGGGTGGCTTTCTTT; cdr3_aa: CASSLTSIARVAFF; d_call: .; v_call: TRBV7-3; j_call: TRBJ1-1; clone_size: .
cdr3_nt: TGTGCCAGCAGCCCGTCCCAACGCCGGACCCAGTACTTC; cdr3_aa: CASSPSQRRTQYF; d_call: .; v_call: TRBV7-2; j_call: TRBJ2-5; clone_size: .
cdr3_nt: TGCGCCAGCAGCCAGACGGTGGGGAACACTGAAGCTTTCTTT; cdr3_aa: CASSQTVGNTEAFF; d_call: .; v_call: TRBV4-3; j_call: TRBJ1-1; clone_size: many
cdr3_nt: TGCGCCAGCAGTCCTACAGGGAACGAAAATGAAAAACTGTTTTTT; cdr3_aa: CASSPTGNENEKLFF; d_call: .; v_call: TRBV5-1; j_call: TRBJ1-4; clone_size: .
cdr3_nt: TGTGCCAGCAGTTACCCCGGACTAGCGGTTACCTACGAGCAGTACTTC; cdr3_aa: CASSYPGLAVTYEQYF; d_call: TRBD2; v_call: TRBV6-6; j_call: TRBJ2-7; clone_size: few
cdr3_nt: TGTGCCAGCAGCGTGGAGGGCGGGAGATACGAGCAGTACTTC; cdr3_aa: CASSVEGGRYEQYF; d_call: TRBD2; v_call: TRBV7-2; j_call: TRBJ2-7; clone_size: few
cdr3_nt: TGCAGTGCTAGGTGGGCGCGGGAGCAGTTCTTC; cdr3_aa: CSARWAREQFF; d_call: .; v_call: TRBV20-1; j_call: TRBJ2-1; clone_size: many
cdr3_nt: TGTGCCACCATGGGACCGGGGACTGTTGACACAGATACGCAGTATTTT; cdr3_aa: CATMGPGTVDTDTQYF; d_call: .; v_call: TRBV12-3/TRBV12-4; j_call: TRBJ2-3; clone_size: many
cdr3_nt: TGCAGTCCCACTAGGAACAATGAGCAGTTCTTC; cdr3_aa: CSPTRNNEQFF; d_call: .; v_call: TRBV20-1; j_call: TRBJ2-1; clone_size: .
cdr3_nt: TGTGCCAGCAGTTTTGGTTCCGGGGGCCAAAAAGATACGCAGTATTTT; cdr3_aa: CASSFGSGGQKDTQYF; d_call: .; v_call: TRBV6-2/TRBV6-3; j_call: TRBJ2-3; clone_size: few
cdr3_nt: TGCAGTGCTAGATCCCCCTCCTCACAGGGGGCGCGGGAGACCCAGTACTTC; cdr3_aa: CSARSPSSQGARETQYF; d_call: TRBD1; v_call: TRBV20-1; j_call: TRBJ2-5; clone_size: .
cdr3_nt: TGTGCCAGCAGTCTAGGTAACCTCCAAGAGACCCAGTACTTC; cdr3_aa: CASSLGNLQETQYF; d_call: .; v_call: TRBV27; j_call: TRBJ2-5; clone_size: many